This entry describes one T cell receptor beta chain. No antigen is known for it. Original processing methods: Owing to the provision of junction-only sequences devoid of quality scores by immunoSEQ, filtering differed. The table came from immunoSEQ multiplex PCR; TCRdb's copy has only in-frame clones and leaves some out. V, J and clone size derive from that table, while D and trimming were established from the DNA sequence. The table lists roughly 1,500,000 clones, 98% of them singletons, with under 0.45% in the top ten. The V gene lost 5 bases and the J gene lost 5 bases, with 16 bases spanning the gap. This CDR3 region has 15 residues. Germline lookup yields CDR1 SGHAT and CDR2 FQNNGV. This sample was included in a study of shared clonotypes between healthy human individuals. Study observations and caveats: The naive CD4 repertoires of several donors were compared, and roughly 5% of clonotypes were shared. Generally, naive subsets came out with larger estimated richness than memory subsets.

Recent vaccinations or acute infections were absent in the healthy HIV-negative adult donors. What was sequenced was naive CD4+ T cells sorted from blood. Regarding subset: CD45RA+ positively selected. The J gene is TRBJ1-5, the V gene TRBV11-2; weak D call: TRBD1 (5 bases). This sequence originates from a man between 25 and 39 years old in good health. The CDR3 nucleotides are TGTGCCAGCAGCGAAGGGCCTCGAGGGGATCAGCCCCAGCATTTT. It yields the protein CASSEGPRGDQPQHF. The entire variable domain, with the rest obtained from reference TRBV11-2 and TRBJ1-5, is as follows: EAGVAQSPRYKIIEKRQSVAFWCNPISGHATLYWYQQILGQGPKLLIQFQNNGVVDDSQLPKDRFSAERLKGVDSTLKIQPAKLEDSAVYLCASSEGPRGDQPQHFGDGTRLSIL.